This entry features one TCR beta chain sequence. This clone is assessed as medium-sized (0.01 to 0.1%). Its specific antigen is unknown. Base qualities are missing; no much larger clone stands one base away. Taken with the paper, the label for time point translates to: sample from a COVID-19-recovered individual after infection. The donors were patients who had gone through COVID-19 ranging from mild to severe and had recovered. Uncultured memory T cell samples were sequenced directly after ex vivo isolation. From peripheral blood mononuclear cells, the researchers isolated CD4+ total memory, central memory, effector memory and circulating T follicular helper cells. The sample belongs to a study of CD4 T cell repertoires in COVID-19 (dated by TCRdb to the early 2020s). Notes on the research overall: For cross-reactivity analysis, CFSE-low cells were expanded with IL-2 for more than nine days and were then relabeled and restimulated with spike proteins from other coronaviruses. In a few recovered individuals, the TCR Vbeta repertoire of SARS-CoV-2-reactive T cells was analyzed at the subset level. In COVID-19-recovered individuals, the study described naturally processed CD4+ T cell responses to SARS-CoV-2 spike and nucleoprotein and used TCR Vbeta sequencing to evaluate clonal composition.

Library preparation used the immunoSEQ multiplex PCR assay. The study's own analysis went as follows. To quantify how much the repertoires of different subsets overlapped, the Chao-Jaccard similarity index was used along with counts of shared clonotypes. In its TCRdb copy, this immuneACCESS table keeps in-frame sequences only and misses some clones. Where compared with another copy, unresolved V genes explain less than half of these, and the others have no known cause. That table supplies the V and J calls and clone size; D and trimming were determined from the DNA. Counted in this sample were 60,000 to 90,000 clones; roughly 80% of them appeared once. The ten top clones hold approximately 0.6% of the sample. What the work shows at the level of the full study, not this receptor alone: Several of the most expanded SARS-CoV-2-reactive clonotypes were shared between two or all three memory subsets, suggesting intraclonal diversification. Consistent with cross-reactivity, between about 7 and 26% of SARS-CoV-2 clonotypes also showed up in secondary cultures stimulated with SARS-CoV and/or HKU1 spike.

This receptor was identified in a human donor who had COVID-19. The starting material was CD4+ T cells from peripheral blood, obtained after recovery from COVID-19.

The bases are TGTGCCAGCAGCCAAAATAGGGCCACTAGGGATAATTCACCCCTCCACTTT. It is translated as CASSQNRATRDNSPLHF. This chain is built from TRBV14 and TRBJ1-6; no D gene can be assigned with confidence. As encoded in the germline V gene, CDR1 is SGHDN while CDR2 is FVKESK. V gives up 2 bases and J gives up 5 bases, and the segment between their germline ends measures 16 bases. Spanning cysteine to phenylalanine, the CDR3 consists of 17 amino acids. Only CDR3 DNA remains: 51 bases, in frame from the first base.